This T cell receptor (beta chain) is drawn from a study of CD8 T cells in Susac syndrome. This clonotype was recorded once. cDNA came from around 0.5 to 1 ug RNA primed by random hexamers. The immunoSEQ assay covered 54 Vbeta and 13 Jbeta segments for CDR3. TCRdb processed the immunoSEQ multiplex PCR reads anew with MiXCR; each CDR3 protein has one entry. The table includes some 200,000 distinct CDR3 sequences, 80% to 95% detected once. The authors carried out high-throughput sequencing of TCR beta. They applied it to CD8+ and CD4+ T cells obtained from blood. Purification of the CD8+ and CD4+ T cells relied on negative isolation, and TEMRA cells underwent FACS enrichment. Trimming removed 6 bases from V and 6 bases from J; junction bases left unmatched: 4. From germline, CDR1 is DFQATT and CDR2 SNEGSKA (reference sequence). The CDR3 sequence is 12 residues long.

The sample was CD8+ T cells from PBMCs. This chain uses TRBV20-1 with TRBJ2-1, with 8 bases matching TRBD2. This sequence originates from a human donor with multiple sclerosis. CDR3 amino acids: CSAWSGSNEQFF. The DNA of the CDR3 is TGCAGTGCCTGGAGCGGGAGCAATGAGCAGTTCTTC.